These 12 T cell receptor beta chains were sequenced from one sample in a study of memory CD4+ T cells and cytomegalovirus serostatus (dated by TCRdb to about 2019). A FACSAria II was used to sort memory CD4+ T cells, defined as single viable CD3+CD4+CD8-CD45RO+ cells. Libraries were prepared through the immunoSEQ multiplex PCR assay. TCRdb retrieved this table from immuneACCESS and kept in-frame rearrangements only. Not all clones are present; in checked studies, unresolved V genes account for under half, and no reason is known for the remainder. The sample data list approximately 46,000 clones, and 60% to 80% of these were observed just once. The ten most abundant clones make up 0.5% to 0.65% of the sample. Sequencing used memory CD4+ T cells from blood. These receptor sequences come from an adult in good health and CMV-seronegative.

This sequence joins TRBV6-1 and TRBJ2-5; D gene ambiguous. Germline assignment: CDR1 MNHNS and CDR2 SASEGT. V was cut by 7 bases and J by 3 bases, with 15 bases left in between. CDR3 length equals 14 residues. CDR3 bases: TGTGCCAGCACCGAAAAGGTTAGGGAAGAGACCCAGTACTTC. Protein: CASTEKVREETQYF.

This chain joins TRBV2 and TRBJ1-1; D is uncertain. CDR1 is SNHLY, CDR2 FYNNEI, per germline. Between the trimmed V and J ends, which lost 4 bases and 0 bases, there was a span of 12 bases. CDR3 length: 15 amino acids. In nucleotides, the CDR3 is TGTGCCAGCAGTGTTAGCGGCAGGATGAACACTGAAGCTTTCTTT. Amino acid sequence: CASSVSGRMNTEAFF. The entire variable domain, with the rest obtained from reference TRBV2 and TRBJ1-1, is as follows: EPEVTQTPSHQVTQMGQEVILRCVPISNHLYFYWYRQILGQKVEFLVSFYNNEISEKSEIFDDQFSVERPDGSNFTLKIRSTKLEDSAMYFCASSVSGRMNTEAFFGQGTRLTVV.

The chain links TRBV5-8 to TRBJ1-6; possible D gene TRBD1, 6 bases. Germline loops: CDR1 SGHTS, CDR2 YDEGEE. Trimming stripped 4 bases from V and 10 bases from J, with 15 bases between. The CDR3 runs to 14 residues. The CDR3 DNA follows: TGTGCCAGCAGCCGGGACGGGACATACTCACCCCTCCACTTT. It specifies CASSRDGTYSPLHF.

CDR3 residues: CASRGRATGELFF. CDR3 nucleotides: TGTGCCAGCCGGGGACGCGCCACCGGGGAGCTGTTTTTT. The chain recombines TRBV6-1 with TRBJ2-2; the D call may be TRBD1 or TRBD2 (5 bases each). The CDR3 consists of 13 residues. Germline V gives CDR1 MNHNS, CDR2 SASEGT. V lost 8 bases and J 4 bases, leaving 11 bases between the germline ends.

The rearrangement links TRBV5-4 to TRBJ2-1; possibly TRBD2 for D (5 bases). The germline V gene encodes CDR1 SGHNT and CDR2 YYREEE (reference sequence). V shed 0 bases and J shed 5 bases, with 9 bases lying between them. This CDR3 is 14 amino acids long. CDR3 protein: CASSLVGAHNEQFF. Written as DNA, the CDR3 is TGTGCCAGCAGCTTGGTGGGAGCCCACAATGAGCAGTTCTTC.

V usage is TRBV7-9 and J usage is TRBJ2-3; D is unclear. Trimming took off 2 bases at V and 6 bases at J, with 9 bases between the two ends. Germline CDR1 reads SEHNR; CDR2 reads FQNEAQ (reference sequence). The CDR3 covers 13 residues. The CDR3 bases are TGTGCCAGCAGCTTACAGAGCATGGATACGCAGTATTTT. This encodes CASSLQSMDTQYF.

The chain is built from TRBV5-1 and TRBJ1-2; D is undetermined. Germline-derived CDR1 and CDR2 are SGHRS and YFSETQ. The length of the CDR3 is 16 residues. V dropped 0 bases and J dropped 2 bases, with 14 bases sitting between them. DNA for the CDR3: TGCGCCAGCAGCTTGGCCCCCTCGGACGTAAACTATGGCTACACCTTC. Protein sequence: CASSLAPSDVNYGYTF.

This clone is a singleton in its sample. The genes are TRBV2 and TRBJ1-1; D is unclear. Germline CDR1 is SNHLY and CDR2 is FYNNEI. The CDR3 has 11 amino acids. V was clipped by 4 bases and J by 6 bases, with 6 bases between them. This chain's CDR3 is CASSAWAEAFF. The CDR3 DNA follows: TGTGCCAGCAGTGCCTGGGCTGAAGCTTTCTTT.

The chain couples TRBV2 to TRBJ1-2; maybe TRBD1 (5 bases). The germline V and J ends were trimmed by 5 bases and 6 bases, with 10 bases remaining between them. The CDR3 contains 12 residues. Germline CDR1 is SNHLY and CDR2 is FYNNEI. The CDR3 coding sequence is TGTGCCAGCAGTCAGACCAGGGATGGCTACACCTTC. Its protein product is CASSQTRDGYTF.

The chain links TRBV7-9 to TRBJ2-1; 9 bases map to TRBD2. CDR1 and CDR2 (germline): SEHNR, FQNEAQ (reference sequence). The CDR3 consists of 16 residues. V trimming: 6 bases; J trimming: 4 bases; junction bases outside the gene matches: 10. The CDR3 protein is CASSKTLAGDYNEQFF. The CDR3, as DNA: TGTGCCAGCAGTAAGACCTTAGCGGGGGATTACAATGAGCAGTTCTTC.

The chain uses TRBV7-9 and TRBJ1-1; D uncertain. The germline CDR1 and CDR2 sequences are SEHNR and FQNEAQ (reference sequence). Trimming stripped 2 bases from V and 1 base from J, with 2 bases between. There are 12 residues in the CDR3. The CDR3 is CASSLTNTEAFF. The CDR3, as DNA: TGTGCCAGCAGCTTAACGAACACTGAAGCTTTCTTT.

V gene TRBV5-5 combines with J gene TRBJ1-2; 8 bases fit TRBD1. CDR1 SGHKS and CDR2 YYEKEE come from the germline V gene (reference sequence). The CDR3 contains 14 residues. Trimming removed 4 bases from V and 5 bases from J; junction bases left unmatched: 7. CDR3 DNA sequence: TGTGCCAGCAGCCCCCGACAGGGGAGGTATGGCTACACCTTC. Translating it yields CASSPRQGRYGYTF.